This TCR beta chain was identified in a study of T cell responses to AZD1222 COVID-19 vaccine. Notes on the study in general: The study identified only a handful of AZD1222 recipients as seropositive at baseline. Across spike, vaccine-associated CD4 TCRs were found, dominant at 160-218 and 743-854.

Assay: immunoSEQ multiplex PCR; the TCRdb copy retains only in-frame clones and omits some. The sample has around 85,000 clones, just over 85% seen once. In its sample, this clone was seen a few times. The antigen remains undetermined. Germline V gene lookup returns CDR1 KGHSH and CDR2 LQKENI. The CDR3 contains 14 residues. Trimming left V 3 bases short and J 7 bases short, with 10 bases between. This clonotype was obtained from an adult in good health. The J gene is TRBJ1-6, the V gene TRBV18; D not resolved. This specimen was peripheral blood, taken on day 0 of AZD1222 vaccination. The CDR3 DNA sequence: TGTGCCAGCTCACCGGTTGAGGGAAATTCACCCCTCCACTTT. Protein product: CASSPVEGNSPLHF. Variable domain in full (rest from reference TRBV18 and TRBJ1-6): NAGVMQNPRHLVRRRGQEARLRCSPMKGHSHVYWYRQLPEEGLKFMVYLQKENIIDESGMPKERFSAEFPKEGPSILRIQQVVRGDSAAYFCASSPVEGNSPLHFGNGTRLTVT.